The 29 T cell receptor beta chains below all came from one sample that was sequenced in a study of neoadjuvant anti-PD-1 for oral cavity cancer. Data came from immunoSEQ multiplex PCR; TCRdb stores just in-frame clones and leaves some out. The sample shows over 30,000 clones, more than 75% of them seen only once. Sequences were derived from PBMCs, sampled before nivolumab (anti-PD-1) treatment. The origin of the receptors is a person between 40 and 79 years old with oral cavity squamous cell carcinoma.

This sequence joins TRBV5-6 and TRBJ2-6; either TRBD1 or TRBD2 may supply D (6 bases each). The germline CDR1 and CDR2 sequences are SGHDT and YYEEEE. V lost 0 bases to trimming and J lost 1 base, with 11 bases between them. This CDR3 spans 17 amino acids. The CDR3 coding sequence is TGTGCCAGCAGCTTGGCCGGGGGCTTGTCTGGGGCCAACGTCCTGACTTTC. This sequence encodes CASSLAGGLSGANVLTF.

This clone was picked up a small number of times. The chain uses TRBV7-2 and TRBJ1-5, with D tentatively TRBD1 (5 bases). The CDR3 totals 15 residues. Trimming took off 1 base at V and 0 bases at J, with 7 bases between the two ends. Germline V gene sequence: CDR1 SGHTA, CDR2 FQGNSA. The CDR3 DNA reads as TGTGCCAGCAGCTTAGTGGGGGATAGCAATCAGCCCCAGCATTTT. Amino acid sequence: CASSLVGDSNQPQHF.

The chain has TRBV19 and TRBJ1-1, with TRBD1 matching 7 bases. The V gene end was trimmed by 6 bases and the J gene end by 2 bases; junction bases not matched to a gene: 24. Germline V lookup: CDR1 LNHDA, CDR2 SQIVND (reference sequence). CDR3 length: 20 amino acids. The chain's CDR3 is CASRFRHSLVVDRANTEAFF. Written as DNA, the CDR3 is TGTGCCAGTAGATTTAGACACTCGCTCGTCGTAGACAGGGCTAACACTGAAGCTTTCTTT.

This chain links TRBV19 with TRBJ1-2; D perhaps matches TRBD1 (6 bases). Deletions cut 3 bases from V and 6 bases from J, with 14 bases between. The length of the CDR3 is 14 residues. CDR1 is LNHDA and CDR2 is SQIVND in the germline V gene (reference sequence). CDR3 in amino acids: CASSIRGPGDGYTF. CDR3 bases: TGTGCCAGTAGTATTCGTGGGCCAGGGGATGGCTACACCTTC.

The gene calls are TRBV27 and TRBJ1-1; 7 bases are a match to TRBD1. CDR3 length: 11 residues. Germline assignment: CDR1 MNHEY and CDR2 SMNVEV (reference sequence). V trimming: 10 bases; J trimming: 4 bases; junction bases outside the gene matches: 3. CDR3 DNA sequence: TGTGCCACTAACAGGGGCACTGAAGCTTTCTTT. Amino acid sequence: CATNRGTEAFF.

This chain uses TRBV5-1 with TRBJ1-2; 12 nucleotides align to TRBD1. CDR1 and CDR2 (germline): SGHRS, YFSETQ. The CDR3 extends over 14 amino acids. J was trimmed by 4 bases and V by 7 bases; bases with no gene match: 5. The CDR3 spells CASRGTGGVYGYTF. The CDR3 DNA reads as TGCGCCAGCCGGGGGACAGGGGGCGTCTATGGCTACACCTTC.

The V call is TRBV4-2, the J call TRBJ2-1, with D unresolved. CDR1 LGHNA and CDR2 YNFKEQ come from the germline V gene. CDR3 length equals 16 residues. The V end was cut by 0 bases, the J end by 3 bases, with 12 bases between. This CDR3 is CASSQESMRHYNEQFF. The CDR3 coding sequence is TGTGCCAGCAGCCAAGAATCGATGCGGCACTACAATGAGCAGTTCTTC.

The chain links TRBV5-5 to TRBJ1-6; no reliable D call. Germline CDR1 SGHKS, CDR2 YYEKEE (reference sequence). V lost 1 base and J lost 4, with 9 bases in between. This CDR3 has 15 residues. The CDR3 DNA follows: TGTGCCAGCAGCTTGAAGCAACTGTATAATTCACCCCTCCACTTT. Translated: CASSLKQLYNSPLHF. Combining the CDR3 with reference TRBV5-5 and TRBJ1-6 gives the whole variable domain DAGVTQSPTHLIKTRGQQVTLRCSPISGHKSVSWYQQVLGQGPQFIFQYYEKEERGRGNFPDRFSARQFPNYSSELNVNALLLGDSALYLCASSLKQLYNSPLHFGNGTRLTVT.

The V and J genes are TRBV9 and TRBJ1-2; TRBD1 matches 9 bases. This CDR3 is 15 amino acids long. Germline V gene lookup returns CDR1 SGDLS and CDR2 YYNGEE. Losses at the gene ends were 4 bases for V and 2 bases for J; bases not matched to a gene: 6. The chain's CDR3 is CASSTGTGPNYGYTF. The CDR3 DNA follows: TGTGCCAGCAGCACCGGGACAGGGCCCAACTATGGCTACACCTTC. The full variable domain, rest sourced from reference TRBV9 and TRBJ1-2, is DSGVTQTPKHLITATGQRVTLRCSPRSGDLSVYWYQQSLDQGLQFLIQYYNGEERAKGNILERFSAQQFPDLHSELNLSSLELGDSALYFCASSTGTGPNYGYTFGSGTRLTVV.

The V gene is TRBV27, the J gene TRBJ1-1; D is uncertain. Germline CDR1 MNHEY, CDR2 SMNVEV (reference sequence). The V end was cut by 2 bases, the J end by 0 bases, with 13 bases between. This CDR3 is 16 amino acids long. CDR3: CASSLREQLMNTEAFF. In DNA, the CDR3 is TGTGCCAGCAGTTTAAGGGAACAGCTTATGAACACTGAAGCTTTCTTT.

The V gene is TRBV9, the J gene TRBJ2-7; D not certain. Between the trimmed V and J ends, which lost 4 bases and 5 bases, there was a span of 19 bases. The CDR3 sequence is 15 residues long. Germline CDR1 and CDR2: SGDLS and YYNGEE. The CDR3 DNA follows: TGTGCCAGCAGCCTAGATCTAAGGGATCACGACGAGCAGTACTTC. Its translation: CASSLDLRDHDEQYF.

The rearrangement joins TRBV7-2 to TRBJ1-1; TRBD1 agrees at 8 bases. Germline loops: CDR1 SGHTA, CDR2 FQGNSA. V was clipped by 3 bases and J by 0 bases; unmatched bases: 6. CDR3 length equals 16 residues. The chain's CDR3 is CASSFGRQGLNTEAFF. In DNA, the CDR3 is TGTGCCAGCAGCTTTGGAAGACAGGGGTTGAACACTGAAGCTTTCTTT.

The sample holds one count of this clone. This rearrangement joins TRBV11-1 to TRBJ1-1, with D possibly being TRBD1 (6 bases). V was shortened by 5 bases and J by 1 base, with 14 bases between the two germline ends. The CDR3 is 15 residues long. Germline V lookup: CDR1 SGHAT, CDR2 FQDESV (reference sequence). CDR3 in amino acids: CASSQGGAPNTEAFF. CDR3 in DNA: TGTGCCAGCAGCCAAGGGGGTGCGCCGAACACTGAAGCTTTCTTT.

This chain links TRBV27 with TRBJ2-7; D possibly uses TRBD1 or TRBD2 (5 bases each). The V end lost 8 bases, the J end lost 3 bases, and 17 bases lay between the germline ends. The germline gives CDR1 MNHEY, CDR2 SMNVEV (reference sequence). This CDR3 region has 14 residues. CDR3 bases: TGTGCCAGCCGGTCGGGGACCGGGTACTACGAGCAGTACTTC. It translates to CASRSGTGYYEQYF.

In nucleotides, the CDR3 is TGTGCCAGCAGCTTAAGCCACGAGCAGTACTTC. This translates into CASSLSHEQYF. The V call is TRBV7-2, the J call TRBJ2-7; no firm D call. CDR1 is SGHTA, CDR2 FQGNSA, per germline. The V end lost 2 bases, the J end lost 5 bases, and 4 bases lay between the germline ends. The CDR3 extends over 11 amino acids. Variable domain in full (rest from reference TRBV7-2 and TRBJ2-7): GAGVSQSPSNKVTEKGKDVELRCDPISGHTALYWYRQSLGQGLEFLIYFQGNSAPDKSGLPSDRFSAERTGGSVSTLTIQRTQQEDSAVYLCASSLSHEQYFGPGTRLTVT.

The chain recombines TRBV6-5 with TRBJ2-1; 13 bases match TRBD2. This CDR3 comprises 15 residues. J gave up 4 bases and V 6 bases, and 3 bases lay outside the gene matches. Per the germline V gene, CDR1 is MNHEY and CDR2 is SVGAGI. The CDR3: CASRPGLAGYNEQFF. The DNA of the CDR3 is TGTGCCAGCAGGCCGGGACTAGCGGGATACAATGAGCAGTTCTTC.

The rearrangement uses TRBV2 and TRBJ2-7; TRBD2 matches at 8 bases. Trimming cost V 6 bases and J 3 bases; bases outside gene matches: 7. Per germline, CDR1 SNHLY and CDR2 FYNNEI. This CDR3 comprises 14 residues. CDR3 DNA: TGTGCCAGCAGGTCCGGGGGGGAGGGCTACGAGCAGTACTTC. Its protein product is CASRSGGEGYEQYF.

The rearrangement uses TRBV28 and TRBJ2-3; the D gene could be TRBD1 or TRBD2 (5 bases each). This CDR3 is built from 16 residues. The germline V gene has CDR1 MDHEN and CDR2 SYDVKM. Deletions cut 1 base from V and 4 bases from J, with 15 bases between. CDR3 loop: CASSLSSGSGADTQYF. The CDR3 DNA sequence: TGTGCCAGCAGTTTATCCTCAGGGAGTGGCGCAGATACGCAGTATTTT.

This clone was observed a handful of times. The sample has other DNA sequences that encode this CDR3 too. The genes are TRBV27 and TRBJ1-5, with no clear D. The CDR3 runs to 15 residues. The V gene lost 0 bases and the J gene lost 2 bases, with 8 bases spanning the gap. Germline V lookup: CDR1 MNHEY, CDR2 SMNVEV (reference sequence). CDR3 bases: TGTGCCAGCAGTTTATCGGGTATGGGCAATCAGCCCCAGCATTTT. Translating gives CASSLSGMGNQPQHF.

CDR3 bases: TGTGCCAGCAGTTTATCGAGCGGGGTCTCCTATAATTCACCCCTCCACTTT. The encoded protein is CASSLSSGVSYNSPLHF. The chain employs TRBV27 and TRBJ1-6, with no clear D. The V gene lost 0 bases and the J gene lost 0 bases, with 9 bases spanning the gap. The CDR3 spans 17 residues. From germline, CDR1 is MNHEY and CDR2 SMNVEV (reference sequence).

The V gene is TRBV15, the J gene TRBJ2-7; no clear D. CDR1 and CDR2 (germline): LNHNV, YYDKDF (reference sequence). The CDR3 spans 16 residues. V shed 3 bases and J shed 0 bases, with 15 bases lying between them. The CDR3 region is CATSSRSGLDSYEQYF. DNA of the CDR3: TGTGCCACCAGCAGCCGATCAGGCCTTGACTCCTACGAGCAGTACTTC.

The chain combines TRBV11-2 with TRBJ1-1; possibly TRBD1 for D (5 bases). Germline CDR1 is SGHAT and CDR2 is FQNNGV. CDR3 size: 14 residues. Trimming stripped 2 bases from V and 4 bases from J, with 11 bases between. The CDR3 nucleotides read TGTGCCAGCAGCTTAAGGGGTGGTGGCACTGAAGCTTTCTTT. It translates to CASSLRGGGTEAFF.

The rearrangement links TRBV6-4 to TRBJ2-5; 7 bases map to TRBD1. Unmatched junction bases numbered 13, after V lost 8 bases and J lost 4 bases. CDR1 MRHNA and CDR2 SNTAGT come from the germline V gene. The CDR3 consists of 15 residues. The CDR3 loop is CASSPGQMGSETQYF. In DNA form, the CDR3 reads TGTGCCAGCTCGCCGGGACAGATGGGATCAGAGACCCAGTACTTC.

The chain carries TRBV7-9 and TRBJ1-2; possible D gene TRBD1, 5 bases. Germline CDR1 reads SEHNR; CDR2 reads FQNEAQ (reference sequence). This CDR3 is built from 13 residues. Trimming pared 0 bases from V and 4 bases from J, leaving 6 bases between. CDR3 sequence: CASSLAGGYGYTF. The DNA for the CDR3 is TGTGCCAGCAGCTTAGCCGGGGGCTATGGCTACACCTTC.

This chain connects TRBV6-5 to TRBJ2-3, with TRBD1 as a possible D gene (6 bases). The CDR3 runs to 13 residues. The V end was cut by 6 bases, the J end by 2 bases, with 9 bases between. The germline gives CDR1 MNHEY, CDR2 SVGAGI. The chain's CDR3 is CASRQGVTDTQYF. The CDR3 DNA sequence: TGTGCCAGCAGACAGGGAGTCACAGATACGCAGTATTTT.

This chain joins TRBV11-2 and TRBJ1-6, with D perhaps TRBD1 (6 bases). This CDR3 comprises 16 residues. Germline CDR1 SGHAT, CDR2 FQNNGV. V lost 1 base and J 5 bases, leaving 12 bases between the germline ends. CDR3 sequence reads: CASSLGFRTDNSPLHF. The CDR3, as DNA: TGTGCCAGCAGCTTAGGTTTTCGGACAGATAATTCACCCCTCCACTTT.

The genes are TRBV5-1 and TRBJ2-2; D is perhaps TRBD1 (5 bases). V was shortened by 3 bases and J by 4 bases, with 13 bases between the two germline ends. This CDR3 region has 15 residues. Germline V gene lookup returns CDR1 SGHRS and CDR2 YFSETQ. This CDR3 is CASSSQGSGTGELFF. CDR3 sequence (DNA): TGCGCCAGCAGCTCGCAGGGCTCGGGCACCGGGGAGCTGTTTTTT.

The gene calls are TRBV10-3 and TRBJ1-5; 7 nucleotides match TRBD1. Per germline, CDR1 ENHRY and CDR2 SYGVKD. The CDR3 spans 16 residues. The V segment lost 0 bases and the J segment 3 bases; nucleotides outside the gene matches: 5. The CDR3 nucleotides are TGTGCCATCAGTGAGTCGCCAGGGGGTGACAATCAGCCCCAGCATTTT. Translated, it gives CAISESPGGDNQPQHF.

The V gene is TRBV6-4, the J gene TRBJ2-7; the D gene is possibly TRBD2 (6 bases). Germline loops: CDR1 MRHNA, CDR2 SNTAGT. V lost 10 bases and J 10 bases, leaving 11 bases between the germline ends. The CDR3 contains 9 residues. In DNA, the CDR3 is TGTGCCACGACGGGGGACCAGTACTTC. Translated, it gives CATTGDQYF.